The clone carrying this TCR beta chain was counted a few times. The antigen is undetermined. This specimen comes from a study of T cells in Graves' hyperthyroidism and ophthalmopathy. In the study overall: Peripheral blood was secured at the point of initial diagnosis, before any treatment.

Using around 10 ml of fresh peripheral blood, PBMCs were prepared. Study-level findings and limits: Clonotypes that were expanded in thyroid above 0.001 mostly appeared in blood too. By a 13 V-J model, ophthalmopathy was set apart from stable hyperthyroidism.

Amplification of TCR beta CDR3 regions was performed using RNA transcripts as template. HTBI primers were used for first-round RT-PCR of the TCR CDR3. From the multiplex PCR reads, TCRdb called clonotypes with MiXCR, one entry per CDR3 protein. The sample has around 570,000 distinct CDR3 sequences; around 20% are singletons. CDR3 length: 14 residues. Losses at the gene ends were 4 bases for V and 4 bases for J; bases not matched to a gene: 7. Germline V gene lookup returns CDR1 SEHNR and CDR2 FQNEAQ (reference sequence). The gene calls are TRBV7-9 and TRBJ2-7; 7 nucleotides match TRBD1. Sequenced material: blood. This receptor was obtained from a middle-aged man with Graves' ophthalmopathy. The CDR3 region has the DNA TGTGCCAGCAGCTCCCGGGACAGAAATTACGAGCAGTACTTC. Residues: CASSSRDRNYEQYF. Full variable domain (remainder filled in from reference TRBV7-9 and TRBJ2-7): DTGVSQNPRHKITKRGQNVTFRCDPISEHNRLYWYRQTLGQGPEFLTYFQNEAQLEKSRLLSDRFSAERPKGSFSTLEIQRTEQGDSAMYLCASSSRDRNYEQYFGPGTRLTVT.